These 14 T cell receptor beta chains were sequenced from one sample in a study of neurological immune-mediated disorders. TCRdb fed the 5' RACE reads into MiXCR, producing one record per CDR3 protein. The sample lists around 13,000 distinct CDR3 sequences, 10% occurring once. The specimen sequenced was PBMCs. These TCRs come from a woman in her forties in good health.

This clonotype occurred many times. The chain recombines TRBV5-6 with TRBJ1-2, with TRBD1 matching 7 bases. V lost 1 base to trimming and J lost 8 bases; unmatched junction nucleotides: 14. The CDR3 has 16 amino acids. Germline V lookup: CDR1 SGHDT, CDR2 YYEEEE. The DNA of the CDR3 is TGTGCCAGCAGCTTGTTGGGAAGTAACAGGGGCAGCGGCTACACCTTC. Translating gives CASSLLGSNRGSGYTF.

Comment on this clonotype: This may be a read error, as it is one base from a much larger clone. The rearrangement joins TRBV12-3 or TRBV12-4 to TRBJ2-7; possible D gene TRBD2, 6 bases. V lost 3 bases and J lost 2, with 17 bases in between. This CDR3 is built from 16 residues. CDR3 DNA sequence: TGTGCCAGCAGTTTGTTGTCGTGGCGGGGTCCCTACGAGCAGTACTTC. As protein: CASSLLSWRGPYEQYF.

This clonotype was seen repeatedly, ten times or more. V and J are TRBV11-2 and TRBJ2-7; D perhaps matches TRBD2 (5 bases). Trimming removed 5 bases from V and 4 bases from J, with 12 bases in between. CDR1 and CDR2 (germline): SGHAT, FQNNGV. The CDR3 runs to 13 residues. The CDR3 loop is CASSPRRDYEQYF. CDR3 DNA sequence: TGTGCCAGCAGCCCTCGACGGGATTACGAGCAGTACTTC.

Ten or more counts support this clonotype. This chain uses TRBV27 with TRBJ2-1; D is possibly TRBD1 or TRBD2 (5 bases each). The ends were cut back, 3 bases at V and 11 bases at J, with 14 bases in the middle. The CDR3 covers 13 residues. Germline lookup yields CDR1 MNHEY and CDR2 SMNVEV (reference sequence). Here the CDR3 DNA reads TGTGCCAGCAGTTTTTCCGGGACGACGAAGCAGTTCTTC. It yields the protein CASSFSGTTKQFF.

At least ten counts were recorded for this clonotype. The chain employs TRBV28 and TRBJ2-3; 9 nucleotides align to TRBD2. V shed 8 bases, J shed 2 bases, and the junction held 2 bases outside the gene matches. Germline V CDR1 and CDR2: MDHEN, SYDVKM. The CDR3 is made up of 13 amino acids. CDR3 in DNA: TGTGCCAGCGCGGGGGGGGCCACAGATACGCAGTATTTT. It encodes CASAGGATDTQYF. Filled out from reference TRBV28 and TRBJ2-3, the complete variable domain reads DVKVTQSSRYLVKRTGEKVFLECVQDMDHENMFWYRQDPGLGLRLIYFSYDVKMKEKGDIPEGYSVSREKKERFSLILESASTNQTSMYLCASAGGATDTQYFGPGTRLTVL.

Ten or more counts support this clonotype. This chain uses TRBV7-2 with TRBJ2-7; the D gene is possibly TRBD2 (5 bases). The CDR3 is 14 residues long. The germline CDR1 and CDR2 sequences are SGHTA and FQGNSA. V was pared by 5 bases and J by 2 bases, with 13 bases between. CDR3 sequence reads: CASSPSPGTYEQYF. In DNA, the CDR3 is TGTGCCAGCAGCCCTAGCCCGGGGACCTACGAGCAGTACTTC. Full variable domain (remainder filled in from reference TRBV7-2 and TRBJ2-7): GAGVSQSPSNKVTEKGKDVELRCDPISGHTALYWYRQSLGQGLEFLIYFQGNSAPDKSGLPSDRFSAERTGGSVSTLTIQRTQQEDSAVYLCASSPSPGTYEQYFGPGTRLTVT.

Ten or more counts support this clonotype. The V gene is TRBV27, the J gene TRBJ1-6; the match to TRBD1 covers 7 bases. CDR1 and CDR2 from the germline V gene are MNHEY and SMNVEV (reference sequence). J lost 7 bases, V lost 5 bases, and 8 bases had no gene match. CDR3 length: 15 residues. The CDR3 DNA reads TGTGCCAGCAGTCCCCTGACAGGGAGGAATTCACCCCTCCACTTT. Protein: CASSPLTGRNSPLHF.

This clonotype was recorded many times. The V call is TRBV12-3 or TRBV12-4, the J call TRBJ2-7; tentative D call: TRBD1 (5 bases). CDR3 size: 15 residues. V was clipped by 1 base and J by 3 bases, with 13 bases between them. Here the CDR3 DNA reads TGTGCCAGCAGTTTAGGGCGCAGGGTCAGCTACGAGCAGTACTTC. Translated: CASSLGRRVSYEQYF.

In its sample, this clonotype was seen many times. The CDR3 reads CASSSTLQGASSPLHF. CDR3 bases: TGTGCCAGCAGCTCCACCCTACAGGGGGCCTCTTCACCCCTCCACTTT. J is TRBJ1-6 and V is TRBV7-2, with 9 bases that match TRBD1. V shed 4 bases and J 9 bases; nucleotides not matched to a gene: 10. This CDR3 has 16 residues. Germline V gene data show CDR1 as SGHTA and CDR2 as FQGNSA.

This clonotype was picked up many times. The rearrangement uses TRBV7-8 and TRBJ1-6, with D possibly TRBD1 on 6 matching bases. Trimming shortened V by 1 base and J by 1 base, and 11 bases separated the two germline ends. CDR1 is SGHVS, CDR2 FQNEAQ, per germline. The CDR3 runs to 17 residues. The DNA of the CDR3 is TGTGCCAGCAGCTTAGGGGGGCACGGTTCCTATAATTCACCCCTCCACTTT. Translating gives CASSLGGHGSYNSPLHF.

This clonotype was recorded many times. This chain connects TRBV5-1 to TRBJ2-7; D is perhaps TRBD1 (5 bases). Germline V lookup: CDR1 SGHRS, CDR2 YFSETQ. Trimming took 0 bases from V and 3 from J, leaving 13 bases between them. This CDR3 region has 15 residues. The CDR3 loop reads CASSLEGQGYYEQYF. DNA of the CDR3: TGCGCCAGCAGCTTGGAGGGCCAGGGTTACTACGAGCAGTACTTC.

This clonotype was observed at least ten times. The chain joins TRBV10-2 to TRBJ1-2; 8 bases agree with TRBD1. This CDR3 region has 13 residues. The germline V gene has CDR1 WSHSY and CDR2 SAAADI. Trimming at V came to 5 bases and at J to 8 bases, leaving 7 bases not matched to a gene. In DNA, the CDR3 is TGCGCCAGCAGTCCCTCAGGGGGCTGGGGCTACACCTTC. Translation gives CASSPSGGWGYTF.

This clonotype was observed many times. The chain carries TRBV6-6 and TRBJ1-4; D gene uncertain. The germline CDR1 and CDR2 sequences are MNHNY and SVGAGI (reference sequence). V lost 1 base and J 7 bases, leaving 10 bases between the germline ends. This CDR3 has 14 residues. The CDR3 spells CASSYFGGGEKLFF. The DNA for the CDR3 is TGTGCCAGCAGTTACTTCGGTGGAGGTGAAAAACTGTTTTTT.

This clonotype showed up many times. The chain uses TRBV20-1 and TRBJ2-4; the D is unclear. The CDR3 is 15 residues long. The V gene's germline CDR1 is DFQATT and CDR2 SNEGSKA (reference sequence). V was cut by 3 bases and J by 0 bases, with 12 bases left in between. CDR3 loop: CSASAQATAKNIQYF. CDR3 DNA sequence: TGCAGTGCTAGCGCCCAAGCCACAGCCAAAAACATTCAGTACTTC.